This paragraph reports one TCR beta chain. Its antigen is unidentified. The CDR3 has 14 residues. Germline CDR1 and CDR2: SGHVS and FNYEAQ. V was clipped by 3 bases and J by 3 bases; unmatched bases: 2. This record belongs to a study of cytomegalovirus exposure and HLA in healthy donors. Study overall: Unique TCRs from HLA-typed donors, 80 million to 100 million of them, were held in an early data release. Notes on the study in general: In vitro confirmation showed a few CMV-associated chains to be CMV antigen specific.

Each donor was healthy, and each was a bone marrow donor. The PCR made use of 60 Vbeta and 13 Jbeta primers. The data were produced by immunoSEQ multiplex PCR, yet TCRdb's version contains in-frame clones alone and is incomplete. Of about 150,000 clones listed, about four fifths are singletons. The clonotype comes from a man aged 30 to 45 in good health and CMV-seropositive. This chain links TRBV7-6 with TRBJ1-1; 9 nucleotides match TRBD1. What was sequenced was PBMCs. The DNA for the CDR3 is TGTGCCAGCAGCTTCCGGGACAGGGACACTGAAGCTTTCTTT. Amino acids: CASSFRDRDTEAFF.